The 12 T cell receptor beta chains reported below all come from one sample, sequenced in a study of blood T cell repertoires in COVID-19. Libraries were prepared by immunoSEQ multiplex PCR; TCRdb keeps only in-frame clonotypes and omits some of them. The data hold roughly 400,000 clones, with about 89% observed a single time. Sequences were obtained from peripheral blood. The receptors stem from a woman aged 55-70 years with COVID-19, enrolled during active disease.

The V gene is TRBV7-2, the J gene TRBJ2-7; TRBD1 agrees at 11 bases. The CDR3 runs 16 residues. V was pared by 0 bases and J by 4 bases, with 5 bases of the junction left unmatched. Germline loops: CDR1 SGHTA, CDR2 FQGNSA. The CDR3 reads CASSLARTGGMYEQYF. The CDR3 bases are TGTGCCAGCAGCTTAGCGAGGACAGGGGGCATGTACGAGCAGTACTTC.

The sample holds one count of this clone. The rearrangement joins TRBV5-4 to TRBJ2-5, with TRBD2 matching 14 bases. The CDR3 loop spans 15 amino acids. V dropped 3 bases and J dropped 4; count of bases not matched to a gene: 2. The V gene's germline CDR1 is SGHNT and CDR2 YYREEE (reference sequence). The CDR3 loop is CASSSGLAGGETQYF. In nucleotides, the CDR3 is TGTGCCAGCAGCTCCGGACTAGCGGGGGGAGAGACCCAGTACTTC.

The V gene is TRBV11-2, the J gene TRBJ2-5; 8 bases line up with TRBD2. CDR3 size: 13 residues. Germline CDR1 is SGHAT and CDR2 is FQNNGV. Trimming cost V 3 bases and J 4 bases; bases outside gene matches: 1. The CDR3 here is CASSFGGVETQYF. CDR3 DNA sequence: TGTGCCAGCAGCTTCGGGGGGGTAGAGACCCAGTACTTC.

V usage is TRBV7-2 and J usage is TRBJ2-7; 8 bases fit TRBD2. V was clipped by 3 bases and J by 2 bases; unmatched bases: 6. Per the germline V gene, CDR1 is SGHTA and CDR2 is FQGNSA. The CDR3 extends over 15 amino acids. The CDR3 spells CASSFMNGGAYEQYF. CDR3 bases: TGTGCCAGCAGCTTTATGAACGGGGGGGCCTACGAGCAGTACTTC.

The table lists this clone with a few counts. The rearrangement links TRBV5-1 to TRBJ1-3; TRBD1 agrees at 10 bases. CDR1 is SGHRS, CDR2 YFSETQ, per germline. J lost 0 bases, V lost 4 bases, and 1 base had no gene match. This CDR3 is 15 amino acids long. The CDR3 coding sequence is TGCGCCAGCAGCCGGACAGGGGGCTCTGGAAACACCATATATTTT. Amino acids: CASSRTGGSGNTIYF.

The rearrangement links TRBV10-3 to TRBJ1-2, with D perhaps TRBD1 (6 bases). CDR1 is ENHRY and CDR2 is SYGVKD in the germline V gene. The CDR3 totals 13 residues. Trimming cost V 8 bases and J 5 bases, with 15 bases left between them. The CDR3 reads CAIALGQGYGYTF. CDR3 DNA sequence: TGTGCCATCGCTCTCGGCCAGGGGTATGGCTACACCTTC.

V usage is TRBV5-6 and J usage is TRBJ2-7, with 9 bases identical to TRBD1. This CDR3 has 16 residues. The V gene end was trimmed by 3 bases and the J gene end by 3 bases; junction bases not matched to a gene: 10. Germline CDR1 is SGHDT and CDR2 is YYEEEE. The CDR3 spells CASSWLAGTGYYEQYF. CDR3 DNA: TGTGCCAGCAGCTGGCTAGCCGGGACAGGGTACTACGAGCAGTACTTC.

The V gene is TRBV11-3, the J gene TRBJ1-1, with TRBD1 identical over 7 bases. The CDR3 loop spans 15 amino acids. Trimming cost V 4 bases and J 3 bases; bases outside gene matches: 8. In germline, CDR1 is SGHNT, CDR2 YENEEA. The CDR3 loop reads CASSSGQAGDTEAFF. CDR3 DNA sequence: TGTGCCAGCAGCTCAGGACAGGCTGGCGACACTGAAGCTTTCTTT. The entire variable domain, with the rest obtained from reference TRBV11-3 and TRBJ1-1, is as follows: EAGVVQSPRYKIIEKKQPVAFWCNPISGHNTLYWYLQNLGQGPELLIRYENEEAVDDSQLPKDRFSAERLKGVDSTLKIQPAELGDSAVYLCASSSGQAGDTEAFFGQGTRLTVV.

This clone has a single count. V gene TRBV19 combines with J gene TRBJ2-3, with 8 bases identical to TRBD2. The CDR3 totals 15 residues. The germline CDR1 and CDR2 sequences are LNHDA and SQIVND (reference sequence). The J segment lost 2 bases and the V segment lost 3 bases, leaving 4 bases of the junction unmatched. The CDR3 region has the DNA TGTGCCAGTAGTATGTGGACTAGCAACACAGATACGCAGTATTTT. Translation: CASSMWTSNTDTQYF.

This chain uses TRBV2 with TRBJ2-1; 10 nucleotides match TRBD2. CDR1 and CDR2 from the germline V gene are SNHLY and FYNNEI. There are 16 residues in the CDR3. Germline trimming cut 7 bases from V and 5 bases from J; bases unmatched to any gene: 11. CDR3 sequence reads: CASKVGLAGGHNEQFF. CDR3 nucleotide sequence: TGTGCCAGCAAGGTGGGCTTAGCGGGGGGCCACAATGAGCAGTTCTTC.

In regard to this clone: The sample carries other DNA sequences with the same CDR3. The chain recombines TRBV6-6 with TRBJ2-5; D gene uncertain. Germline V CDR1 and CDR2: MNHNY, SVGAGI (reference sequence). The CDR3 consists of 14 residues. Trimming cost V 0 bases and J 1 base, with 6 bases left between them. CDR3 residues: CASSYSGPQETQYF. The CDR3 DNA is TGTGCCAGCAGTTACTCTGGCCCCCAAGAGACCCAGTACTTC.

The V call is TRBV16, the J call TRBJ1-1, with D possibly being TRBD1 (6 bases). Germline V gene sequence: CDR1 KGHSY, CDR2 FQNENV. CDR3 size: 16 residues. V was pared by 0 bases and J by 7 bases, with 18 bases between. The CDR3, as DNA: TGTGCCAGCAGCCAATCGGGAACAGGGCGCAAGAGTGAAGCTTTCTTT. As protein: CASSQSGTGRKSEAFF.